These 10 T cell receptor beta chains share one sample of origin, sequenced in a study of Graves' ophthalmopathy and Graves' hyperthyroidism (dated by TCRdb to 2016 to 2018). Reads for this sample came from an Illumina HiSeq 2000. TCR beta CDR3 regions were amplified from RNA transcripts for repertoire sequencing. HTBI primers and the Qiagen OneStep RT-PCR kit were used in a first-round RT-PCR, which was followed by a second-round multiplex PCR, size selection and purification. TCRdb reprocessed the public reads (quality trimming at Q25 with fastp, clone calling with MiXCR) and kept in-frame beta chains. Identical CDR3 protein sequences are pooled into one entry, listed with their most common genes and DNA. The sample table holds around 340,000 distinct CDR3 sequences, of which roughly 15% were seen once. The biggest ten clones account for around 12% of the sample. The source material was peripheral blood. The receptor set was obtained from an adult man with Graves' ophthalmopathy.

This clonotype has at least ten counts. V and J are TRBV20-1 and TRBJ2-2, with 8 bases that match TRBD2. The length of the CDR3 is 14 residues. Losses at the gene ends were 2 bases for V and 1 base for J; bases not matched to a gene: 0. The germline V gene encodes CDR1 DFQATT and CDR2 SNEGSKA (reference sequence). For the CDR3, the DNA is TGCAGTGCTAGACTAGCGGGGAACACCGGGGAGCTGTTTTTT. It codes for CSARLAGNTGELFF.

This clonotype was counted a few times. A much more abundant neighbour one base away suggests this may be a read error. V usage is TRBV10-3 and J usage is TRBJ2-5; D unclear. The germline V gene has CDR1 ENHRY and CDR2 SYGVKD. This CDR3 spans 13 amino acids. Trimming took off 10 bases at V and 0 bases at J, with 12 bases between the two ends. CDR3 residues: CATLESYQETQYF. CDR3 in DNA: TGTGCCACCCTAGAGAGTTACCAAGAGACCCAGTACTTC.

This clonotype was found many times. The chain links TRBV12-3 or TRBV12-4 to TRBJ2-5, with D perhaps TRBD2 (5 bases). The CDR3 covers 15 residues. The V and J ends lost 2 bases and 2 bases respectively, with 12 bases between them. CDR3 in DNA: TGTGCCAGCAGTTTAATCAGGAGGCGACAAGAGACCCAGTACTTC. Protein product: CASSLIRRRQETQYF.

This clonotype was recorded many times. The gene calls are TRBV6-2 or TRBV6-3 and TRBJ2-7, with D perhaps matching TRBD1 (6 bases). The germline CDR1 and CDR2 sequences are MNHEY and SVGEGT. V lost 7 bases and J lost 3, with 19 bases in between. The CDR3 totals 15 residues. The CDR3 DNA follows: TGTGCCAGCACCCCTTCGACAGGAAGCCGCTACGAGCAGTACTTC. It is translated as CASTPSTGSRYEQYF.

This clonotype appeared many times. The rearrangement joins TRBV7-3 to TRBJ2-2; 8 nucleotides align to TRBD1. This CDR3 has 15 amino acids. Trimming cost V 5 bases and J 1 base; bases outside gene matches: 3. Germline assignment: CDR1 SGHTA and CDR2 FQGTGA. The CDR3 reads CASSRQGMNTGELFF. CDR3 nucleotides: TGTGCCAGCAGCAGACAGGGGATGAACACCGGGGAGCTGTTTTTT. Together with reference TRBV7-3 and TRBJ2-2, the CDR3 gives the full variable domain: GAGVSQTPSNKVTEKGKYVELRCDPISGHTALYWYRQSLGQGPEFLIYFQGTGAADDSGLPNDRFFAVRPEGSVSTLKIQRTERGDSAVYLCASSRQGMNTGELFFGEGSRLTVL.

This clonotype has more than one count but fewer than ten. A much larger clone differs by one base, so this may be a read error. The chain joins TRBV10-2 to TRBJ1-2; TRBD1 agrees at 8 bases. The CDR3 runs to 15 residues. Germline V lookup: CDR1 WSHSY, CDR2 SAAADI. The CDR3 coding sequence is TGCGTCAGCAGGGGGCCGGGACAACCGGGCTATGGCCACACCTTC. It is translated as CVSRGPGQPGYGHTF.

As for this clonotype: One junction end disagrees with the germline gene, perhaps due to a read error. The rearrangement links TRBV6-4 to TRBJ1-5; no clear D. There are 13 residues in the CDR3. Per the germline V gene, CDR1 is MRHNA and CDR2 is SNTAGT. CDR3 bases: TGTGCCAGCAGTGTACAGCTTAATCAGCCCCAGCTTTTT. As protein: CASSVQLNQPQLF.

This clonotype was seen repeatedly, ten times or more. The V and J genes are TRBV30 and TRBJ1-2, with D hard to call. This CDR3 has 12 residues. Germline V gene sequence: CDR1 GTSNPN, CDR2 SVGIG (reference sequence). Trimming stripped 0 bases from V and 7 bases from J, with 9 bases between. DNA for the CDR3: TGTGCCTGGAGTGTACCTCCCTTTGGCTACACCTTC. Amino acids: CAWSVPPFGYTF.

The sample holds many counts of this clonotype. The rearrangement links TRBV12-3 or TRBV12-4 to TRBJ1-1; the D is unclear. The CDR3 loop spans 14 amino acids. Trimming shortened V by 4 bases and J by 4 bases, and 13 bases separated the two germline ends. CDR3 region: CASSSRPEGTEAFF. The CDR3 region has the DNA TGTGCCAGCAGTTCGCGGCCGGAGGGCACTGAAGCTTTCTTT.

The V call is TRBV24-1, the J call TRBJ2-5; 11 nucleotides align to TRBD2. There are 17 residues in the CDR3. CDR1 and CDR2 (germline): KGHDR, SFDVKD. The V segment lost 0 bases and the J segment 5 bases; nucleotides outside the gene matches: 7. CDR3: CATSDLSVAGGLETQYF. CDR3 in DNA: TGTGCCACCAGTGATTTGTCGGTAGCGGGGGGGCTGGAGACCCAGTACTTC.